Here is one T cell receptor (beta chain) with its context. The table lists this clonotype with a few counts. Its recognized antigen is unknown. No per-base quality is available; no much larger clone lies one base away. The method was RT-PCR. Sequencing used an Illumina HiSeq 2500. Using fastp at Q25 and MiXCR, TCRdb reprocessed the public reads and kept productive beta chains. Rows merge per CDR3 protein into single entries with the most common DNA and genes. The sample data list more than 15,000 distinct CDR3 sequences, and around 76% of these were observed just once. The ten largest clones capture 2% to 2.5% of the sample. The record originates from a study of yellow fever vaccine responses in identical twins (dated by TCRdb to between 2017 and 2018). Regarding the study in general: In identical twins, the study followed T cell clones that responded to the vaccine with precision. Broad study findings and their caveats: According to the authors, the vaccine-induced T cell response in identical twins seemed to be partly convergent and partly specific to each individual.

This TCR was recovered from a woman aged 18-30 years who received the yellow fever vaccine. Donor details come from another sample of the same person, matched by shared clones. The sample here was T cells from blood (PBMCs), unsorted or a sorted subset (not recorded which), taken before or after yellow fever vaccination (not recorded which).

For the CDR3, the sequence is CASSLEAKNIQYF. The DNA sequence follows: TGTGCCAGCAGCTTAGAAGCCAAAAACATTCAGTACTTC. The chain employs TRBV11-2 and TRBJ2-4, with the identity of the D gene unclear. The CDR3 measures 13 amino acids from cysteine to phenylalanine. The DNA shown is the 39-base CDR3, in frame from base 1. Cut back by 0 bases and 0 bases, the V and J ends lie 0 bases apart. Taken from the germline V gene, the CDR1 and CDR2 loops are SGHAT and FQNNGV.